This is a list of T cell receptor beta chains from one sample in a study of CD8 T cells in ankylosing spondylitis. TCRdb ran MiXCR on the 5' RACE reads and lists one entry per CDR3 protein. The sample carries around 150,000 distinct CDR3 sequences, under 55% recorded once. The sequenced sample consisted of synovial fluid, either unsorted or a sorted T cell fraction (not recorded which). These receptors all come from a male donor with ankylosing spondylitis. Both conserved end residues are part of each CDR3. A D gene is named only where the DNA matches it firmly. Where a row states a size, it is once, few, many or the class of an expanded clone; other rows omit it.

clone_size	v_call	j_call	d_call	cdr3_aa	cdr3_nt
few	TRBV19	TRBJ2-1	TRBD2	CASSIAGGAYNEQFF	TGTGCCAGTAGTATCGCCGGGGGGGCCTACAATGAGCAGTTCTTC
.	TRBV29-1	TRBJ2-7	.	CSVTTLSYEQYF	TGCAGCGTTACTACGCTTTCCTACGAGCAGTACTTC
.	TRBV20-1	TRBJ2-3	.	CSASIPGLPSGAQYF	TGCAGTGCTAGTATTCCGGGACTCCCCTCCGGGGCGCAGTATTTT
.	TRBV18	TRBJ2-5	.	CASSEMQETQYF	TGTGCCAGTTCAGAGATGCAAGAGACCCAGTACTTC
.	TRBV4-3	TRBJ2-1	.	CASSQATGYNEQFF	TGCGCCAGCAGCCAAGCGACCGGCTACAATGAGCAGTTCTTC
.	TRBV29-1	TRBJ2-7	.	CSVSLVGGPYEQYF	TGCAGCGTTAGTTTGGTGGGAGGCCCCTACGAGCAGTACTTC
.	TRBV7-3	TRBJ2-1	.	CASTGRENEQFF	TGTGCCAGCACCGGGAGAGAAAATGAGCAGTTCTTC
.	TRBV7-3	TRBJ2-3	.	CASSADLRDTQYF	TGTGCCAGCAGCGCTGACCTCCGAGATACGCAGTATTTT
.	TRBV29-1	TRBJ2-7	TRBD2	CSVFDGGNPHEQYF	TGCAGCGTTTTTGACGGGGGGAATCCCCACGAGCAGTACTTC
many	TRBV27	TRBJ2-7	TRBD1	CASSPRDRVYEQYF	TGTGCCAGCAGTCCCCGGGACAGGGTCTACGAGCAGTACTTC
few	TRBV6-2/TRBV6-3	TRBJ2-1	TRBD2	CATQRDSYNEQFF	TGTGCCACCCAGCGGGACTCCTACAATGAGCAGTTCTTC
few	TRBV6-1	TRBJ1-5	TRBD1	CASSEAGQNNQPQHF	TGTGCCAGCAGTGAGGCGGGACAGAACAATCAGCCCCAGCATTTT
.	TRBV7-6	TRBJ2-1	.	CASSAPLFDEQFF	TGTGCCAGCAGCGCCCCGTTATTCGATGAGCAGTTCTTC
.	TRBV6-2/TRBV6-3	TRBJ1-2	TRBD1	CASSYRQGGHGYTF	TGTGCCAGCAGTTATCGACAGGGGGGTCATGGCTACACCTTC
.	TRBV12-3/TRBV12-4	TRBJ2-2	TRBD1	CASSQRQGGELFF	TGTGCCAGCAGTCAGAGACAGGGCGGGGAGCTGTTTTTT
.	TRBV28	TRBJ2-3	.	CASSFTGPGTQYF	TGTGCCAGCAGTTTTACAGGGCCAGGTACGCAGTATTTT
.	TRBV29-1	TRBJ2-1	.	CSVEDSGLGQFF	TGCAGCGTTGAAGATTCGGGACTCGGGCAGTTCTTC
few	TRBV7-3	TRBJ2-3	TRBD1	CASSRTGGTDTQYF	TGTGCCAGCAGCCGGACAGGGGGCACAGATACGCAGTATTTT
.	TRBV5-1	TRBJ2-5	.	CASSLFVGETQYF	TGCGCCAGCAGCTTATTCGTAGGGGAGACCCAGTACTTC
.	TRBV20-1	TRBJ2-5	.	CSARVVQVEETQYF	TGCAGTGCTAGAGTGGTACAGGTTGAAGAGACCCAGTACTTC
.	TRBV29-1	TRBJ2-3	TRBD2	CSVEGGTSPYTDTQYF	TGCAGCGTTGAAGGTGGGACTAGCCCATACACAGATACGCAGTATTTT
.	TRBV5-1	TRBJ1-1	.	CASSHSPIGNTEAFF	TGCGCCAGCAGCCATAGCCCCATTGGGAACACTGAAGCTTTCTTT
once	TRBV3-1	TRBJ2-5	.	CASRRGPLRETQYF	TGTGCCAGCAGGCGGGGGCCTCTGCGGGAGACCCAGTACTTC
.	TRBV2	TRBJ1-1	.	CANPVKGDTEAFF	TGTGCCAACCCGGTCAAAGGGGACACTGAAGCTTTCTTT
.	TRBV4-1	TRBJ1-5	.	CASSRRRNQPQHF	TGCGCCAGCAGCCGGCGGAGAAATCAGCCCCAGCATTTT
.	TRBV7-6	TRBJ2-2	.	CASSFLNPLVNTGELFF	TGTGCCAGCAGCTTTCTAAATCCGCTTGTGAACACCGGGGAGCTGTTTTTT
.	TRBV27	TRBJ2-2	.	CASSLSNYLTGELFF	TGTGCCAGCAGTTTATCGAACTACCTCACCGGGGAGCTGTTTTTT
.	TRBV7-9	TRBJ1-4	TRBD1	CASSAPGQGAEKLFF	TGTGCCAGCAGCGCGCCGGGACAGGGGGCCGAAAAACTGTTTTTT
.	TRBV7-6	TRBJ1-1	TRBD1	CASSLDGPGGSAFF	TGTGCCAGCAGCTTAGATGGTCCAGGGGGCTCAGCTTTCTTT
.	TRBV9	TRBJ1-1	.	CASSVRAVRDVRTEAFF	TGTGCCAGCAGCGTAAGGGCAGTTAGAGATGTAAGGACTGAAGCTTTCTTT
.	TRBV7-8	TRBJ1-4	.	CASSTIPGHIPQREKLFF	TGTGCCAGCAGCACGATACCGGGACATATCCCCCAACGGGAAAAACTGTTTTTT
.	TRBV7-9	TRBJ1-4	.	CASSLEWASGAREKLFF	TGTGCCAGCAGCTTAGAGTGGGCTAGCGGGGCGCGGGAAAAACTGTTTTTT
.	TRBV28	TRBJ1-6	TRBD1	CASSPSRQGWNSPLHF	TGTGCCAGCAGTCCCTCCCGACAGGGGTGGAATTCACCCCTCCACTTT
.	TRBV4-1	TRBJ2-1	TRBD2	CASSQLAGENYNEQFF	TGCGCCAGCAGCCAATTAGCGGGGGAGAACTACAATGAGCAGTTCTTC
few	TRBV3-1	TRBJ1-2	TRBD1	CASSQEGQGLVYGYTF	TGTGCCAGCAGCCAAGAAGGACAGGGTCTGGTCTATGGCTACACCTTC
.	TRBV5-1	TRBJ2-1	.	CASSFWTGEDNEQFF	TGCGCCAGCAGCTTTTGGACGGGGGAGGACAATGAGCAGTTCTTC
.	TRBV28	TRBJ1-1	.	CASSLYGPEAFF	TGTGCCAGCAGTTTATACGGACCTGAAGCTTTCTTT
few	TRBV7-9	TRBJ2-1	.	CASSLIEQFF	TGTGCCAGCAGCTTAATTGAGCAGTTCTTC
.	TRBV9	TRBJ1-3	.	CASSARDGIYF	TGTGCCAGCAGCGCCCGGGACGGCATATATTTT
few	TRBV12-3/TRBV12-4	TRBJ2-2	TRBD2	CASSPWTSGASNTGELFF	TGTGCCAGCAGTCCATGGACTAGCGGGGCCTCGAACACCGGGGAGCTGTTTTTT
few	TRBV13	TRBJ1-1	TRBD1	CASSSGQGETEAFF	TGTGCCAGCAGCTCCGGACAGGGTGAAACTGAAGCTTTCTTT